This TCR beta chain is drawn from a study of T cells in tumors after PD-1 blockade. Turning to the study itself: Daily vismodegib 150 mg continued in a subset of anti-PD-1-treated patients. Study-wide points: About 40% of tumor TCR clonotypes were also found in blood.

Trimming shortened V by 1 base and J by 3 bases, and 0 bases separated the two germline ends. CDR3 length: 11 residues. The germline gives CDR1 PRHDT, CDR2 FYEKMQ (reference sequence). Sequencing was performed with immunoSEQ multiplex PCR; in TCRdb, only in-frame clones are kept and a portion is missing. The table shows 54,000 or so clones, with about four fifths occurring only once. To note about this clone: The antigen is unknown.

This TCR derives from a human donor with basal cell carcinoma. This chain uses TRBV13 with TRBJ2-5, with no clear D. This specimen consisted of PBMCs, obtained before anti-PD-1 treatment. CDR3: CASSLEETQYF. CDR3 nucleotides: TGTGCCAGCAGCTTAGAAGAGACCCAGTACTTC.